A single sample gave rise to the 26 T cell receptor beta chains below, sequenced in a study of OX40 agonist ivuxolimab in advanced cancers. Method: immunoSEQ multiplex PCR; TCRdb's copy keeps in-frame clones and lacks some. The sample includes some 99,000 clones, 90% of them seen just once. The sample here was CD4+ or CD8+ T cells sorted from blood, taken in a trial of the OX40 agonist ivuxolimab. These TCRs come from an adult with an advanced solid tumor such as melanoma, head and neck, liver or kidney cancer.

Remarks on this clone: Sequence at one end of the junction differs from germline and may be a read error. The chain combines TRBV6-1 with TRBJ2-5, with D perhaps given as TRBD1 or TRBD2 (5 bases each). Germline-derived CDR1 and CDR2 are MNHNS and SASEGT. The length of the CDR3 is 14 residues. The CDR3 protein is CASSAQLPRGTPHF. The DNA for the CDR3 is TGTGCCAGCAGTGCCCAACTACCCCGGGGCACACCCCACTTC.

The CDR3 nucleotides are TGTGCCAGCAGCGGGCGCCCAGTCATCAACTATGGCTACACCTTC. Protein sequence: CASSGRPVINYGYTF. The genes are TRBV5-6 and TRBJ1-2; D is ambiguous. Germline CDR1 reads SGHDT; CDR2 reads YYEEEE. This CDR3 contains 15 residues. Trimming took off 4 bases at V and 2 bases at J, with 15 bases between the two ends. Based on the CDR3 plus reference TRBV5-6 and TRBJ1-2, the full variable domain is DAGVTQSPTHLIKTRGQQVTLRCSPKSGHDTVSWYQQALGQGPQFIFQYYEEEERQRGNFPDRFSGHQFPNYSSELNVNALLLGDSALYLCASSGRPVINYGYTFGSGTRLTVV.

The chain is built from TRBV11-1 and TRBJ2-5; D not certain. The DNA matches TRBJ2-7 better at its end, which makes the J call doubtful. This CDR3 comprises 12 residues. The germline V gene encodes CDR1 SGHAT and CDR2 FQDESV (reference sequence). CDR3 coding DNA: TGTGCCAGCAGCTTAAACGGTTACGAGCAGTACTTC. Its translation: CASSLNGYEQYF.

The gene calls are TRBV7-2 and TRBJ2-1; 9 bases agree with TRBD1. CDR1 and CDR2 (germline): SGHTA, FQGNSA. V dropped 5 bases and J dropped 4; count of bases not matched to a gene: 9. The CDR3 runs to 16 residues. Here the CDR3 reads CASSRRRQGGYNEQFF. The CDR3 nucleotides read TGTGCCAGCAGCCGACGGAGACAGGGGGGGTACAATGAGCAGTTCTTC.

The chain joins TRBV6-5 to TRBJ2-7; no clear D gene. Germline V CDR1 and CDR2: MNHEY, SVGAGI. The CDR3 sequence is 13 residues long. Trimming pared 1 base from V and 6 bases from J, leaving 10 bases between. CDR3 in DNA: TGTGCCAGCAGTTACTTCAGTCCCGGCGAGCAGTACTTC. As protein: CASSYFSPGEQYF.

The CDR3 sequence: CASKSLAAGELFF. CDR3 nucleotides: TGTGCCAGCAAGTCCTTAGCGGCCGGGGAGCTGTTTTTT. V and J are TRBV27 and TRBJ2-2; possibly TRBD2 for D (6 bases). CDR1 and CDR2 (germline): MNHEY, SMNVEV (reference sequence). CDR3 length equals 13 residues. Between the trimmed V and J ends, which lost 7 bases and 6 bases, there was a span of 12 bases.

In its sample, this clone was seen once. The rearrangement joins TRBV14 to TRBJ2-7; D gene ambiguous. The CDR3 has 16 amino acids. CDR1 and CDR2 from the germline V gene are SGHDN and FVKESK. With 5 bases removed from V and 2 bases from J, the gap between germline ends came to 19 bases. The CDR3 coding sequence is TGTGCCAGCAGCTCCTTCGGGCCCTCATCGGCCTACGAGCAGTACTTC. Translating it yields CASSSFGPSSAYEQYF.

In its sample, this clone was seen once. The CDR3 nucleotides read TGTGCCAGCAATGTACCGGGACAGGACTACGAGCAGTACTTC. Residues: CASNVPGQDYEQYF. This chain uses TRBV11-1 with TRBJ2-7; 8 bases align to TRBD1. The ends lost 7 bases at V and 3 bases at J; junction bases unmatched: 8. The V gene's germline CDR1 is SGHAT and CDR2 FQDESV (reference sequence). The CDR3 spans 14 residues.

This chain joins TRBV9 and TRBJ2-1; 12 bases are a match to TRBD2. The CDR3 spans 16 residues. The ends lost 4 bases at V and 1 base at J; junction bases unmatched: 3. CDR1 and CDR2 (germline): SGDLS, YYNGEE. The DNA for the CDR3 is TGTGCCAGCAGCAATCTAGCGGGAGGGTCCTACAATGAGCAGTTCTTC. Translated, it gives CASSNLAGGSYNEQFF.

This chain joins TRBV15 and TRBJ2-2, with D hard to call. Trimming took 3 bases from V and 2 from J, leaving 4 bases between them. The CDR3 totals 13 residues. Germline CDR1 reads LNHNV; CDR2 reads YYDKDF (reference sequence). The CDR3 DNA reads TGTGCCACCAGCAGCCCAAACACCGGGGAGCTGTTTTTT. It translates to CATSSPNTGELFF.

In this sample, this clone turned up a few times. This sequence joins TRBV5-1 and TRBJ2-1; a possible D gene is TRBD2 (5 bases). The V end was cut by 6 bases, the J end by 2 bases, with 12 bases between. CDR1 is SGHRS and CDR2 is YFSETQ in the germline V gene. This CDR3 spans 14 amino acids. The DNA for the CDR3 is TGCGCCAGCAACTCCATCGGGGCCTACAATGAGCAGTTCTTC. Its protein product is CASNSIGAYNEQFF.

V usage is TRBV9 and J usage is TRBJ2-7; D might be TRBD2 (6 bases). Germline CDR1 reads SGDLS; CDR2 reads YYNGEE. The V gene lost 0 bases and the J gene lost 5 bases, with 12 bases spanning the gap. The CDR3 consists of 14 residues. In DNA form, the CDR3 reads TGTGCCAGCAGCGTAGCTGGACTAACCCACGAGCAGTACTTC. Encoded protein: CASSVAGLTHEQYF.

The chain's CDR3 is CASTRGQVQETQYF. CDR3 bases: TGCGCCAGCACGAGGGGGCAGGTACAAGAGACCCAGTACTTC. The gene calls are TRBV5-1 and TRBJ2-5; 7 bases match TRBD1. Per the germline V gene, CDR1 is SGHRS and CDR2 is YFSETQ. The CDR3 loop spans 14 amino acids. The V gene end was trimmed by 6 bases and the J gene end by 2 bases; junction bases not matched to a gene: 7.

This chain connects TRBV11-3 to TRBJ1-2, with D tentatively TRBD1 (6 bases). Germline values: CDR1 SGHNT, CDR2 YENEEA. Trimming left V 0 bases short and J 4 bases short, with 21 bases between. The CDR3 spans 18 residues. The CDR3 nucleotides are TGTGCCAGCAGCTTAGATCGCAGCGTGGGGGGGCGCACCTATGGCTACACCTTC. Amino acid sequence: CASSLDRSVGGRTYGYTF.

The rearrangement joins TRBV5-5 to TRBJ2-7; D is unclear. This CDR3 is built from 15 residues. The V gene lost 3 bases and the J gene lost 2 bases, with 15 bases spanning the gap. Germline CDR1 SGHKS, CDR2 YYEKEE (reference sequence). The CDR3 nucleotides read TGTGCCAGCAGCTCCTACAGTGCTTGGACCTACGAGCAGTACTTC. Protein product: CASSSYSAWTYEQYF.

This clone showed up just a few times. The chain uses TRBV7-2 and TRBJ1-5, with D perhaps matching TRBD1 (6 bases). Per germline, CDR1 SGHTA and CDR2 FQGNSA. Trimming pared 1 base from V and 3 bases from J, leaving 10 bases between. This CDR3 spans 15 amino acids. Written as DNA, the CDR3 is TGTGCCAGCAGCTTAGTACAGGGAGACAATCAGCCCCAGCATTTT. Translation gives CASSLVQGDNQPQHF.

This clone came up a few times. The chain joins TRBV11-3 to TRBJ1-2; D may be TRBD1 (5 bases). Per germline, CDR1 SGHNT and CDR2 YENEEA. The CDR3 loop spans 14 amino acids. Trimming cost V 5 bases and J 8 bases, with 18 bases left between them. The CDR3 sequence is CASSTRRDLGGYTF. Here the CDR3 DNA reads TGTGCCAGCAGCACACGAAGGGACCTGGGGGGCTACACCTTC.

CDR3 sequence (DNA): TGTGCCTGGAGTGTTTCAGGGAACGTTTTCGGCAATCAGCCCCAGCATTTT. It specifies CAWSVSGNVFGNQPQHF. The chain recombines TRBV30 with TRBJ1-5; D perhaps matches TRBD1 (5 bases). The CDR3 is 17 residues long. Germline lookup yields CDR1 GTSNPN and CDR2 SVGIG (reference sequence). V was clipped by 0 bases and J by 2 bases, with 17 bases between them.

V usage is TRBV7-2 and J usage is TRBJ2-7; no reliable D call. Trimming removed 8 bases from V and 2 bases from J, with 16 bases in between. CDR3 length: 14 amino acids. Germline CDR1 is SGHTA and CDR2 is FQGNSA. Here the CDR3 reads CASASEAGPYEQYF. CDR3 nucleotides: TGTGCCAGCGCCTCCGAGGCCGGCCCCTACGAGCAGTACTTC.

A single count supports this clone. J is TRBJ1-6 and V is TRBV6-5, with D perhaps matching TRBD1 (5 bases). CDR3 length: 14 amino acids. Germline lookup yields CDR1 MNHEY and CDR2 SVGAGI. V was clipped by 0 bases and J by 10 bases, with 10 bases between them. CDR3 region: CASSYSRASSPLHF. The DNA of the CDR3 is TGTGCCAGCAGTTACTCCAGGGCCAGCTCACCCCTCCACTTT.

V usage is TRBV6-5 and J usage is TRBJ2-7, with TRBD1 matching over 8 bases. The CDR3 runs to 16 residues. The V and J ends lost 0 bases and 2 bases, in that order; junction bases with no gene match: 6. Germline V CDR1 and CDR2: MNHEY, SVGAGI. The CDR3 protein is CASSYSLTGVTYEQYF. CDR3 nucleotides: TGTGCCAGCAGTTACTCCCTGACAGGGGTGACCTACGAGCAGTACTTC.

This clone came up once. This chain uses TRBV5-4 with TRBJ1-2; D is perhaps TRBD1 (6 bases). CDR1 and CDR2 from the germline V gene are SGHNT and YYREEE (reference sequence). V lost 6 bases and J 2 bases, leaving 11 bases between the germline ends. CDR3 size: 13 residues. This CDR3 reads CASKNDRNYGYTF. The CDR3 DNA follows: TGTGCCAGCAAGAACGACAGGAACTATGGCTACACCTTC.

The chain uses TRBV19 and TRBJ2-2; the match to TRBD2 covers 16 bases. The CDR3 loop spans 17 amino acids. The trim removed 5 bases at V and 4 bases at J, leaving 4 bases unmatched. Germline-derived CDR1 and CDR2 are LNHDA and SQIVND (reference sequence). CDR3 protein: CASSSGLAGGTTGELFF. CDR3 bases: TGTGCCAGTAGTTCGGGACTAGCGGGAGGGACCACCGGGGAGCTGTTTTTT.

Worth noting for this clone: The same CDR3 is also encoded by other DNA sequences in this sample. The chain couples TRBV19 to TRBJ2-3, with 9 bases fitting TRBD2. From germline, CDR1 is LNHDA and CDR2 SQIVND (reference sequence). CDR3 length equals 15 residues. V gave up 4 bases and J gave up 0 bases; unmatched junction bases: 2. The CDR3 reads CASSSLAGSTDTQYF. As DNA, the CDR3 is TGTGCCAGTAGTAGCCTAGCGGGAAGCACAGATACGCAGTATTTT. The variable domain in full, with the rest retrieved from reference TRBV19 and TRBJ2-3, is DGGITQSPKYLFRKEGQNVTLSCEQNLNHDAMYWYRQDPGQGLRLIYYSQIVNDFQKGDIAEGYSVSREKKESFPLTVTSAQKNPTAFYLCASSSLAGSTDTQYFGPGTRLTVL.

This chain joins TRBV12-5 and TRBJ1-5; 10 bases fit TRBD1. CDR1 is LGHNT and CDR2 is FRNRAP in the germline V gene. Trimming removed 3 bases from V and 3 bases from J; junction bases left unmatched: 5. The CDR3 runs to 16 residues. CDR3 in amino acids: CASGFPGQGFNQPQHF. The CDR3 bases are TGTGCTAGTGGTTTTCCGGGACAGGGGTTCAATCAGCCCCAGCATTTT.

The chain recombines TRBV7-8 with TRBJ1-2; maybe TRBD1 (5 bases). Trimming stripped 2 bases from V and 4 bases from J, with 11 bases between. The CDR3 has 14 amino acids. Per the germline V gene, CDR1 is SGHVS and CDR2 is FQNEAQ. As DNA, the CDR3 is TGTGCCAGCAGCTTACAAGAGGGGAGCTATGGCTACACCTTC. This gives the protein CASSLQEGSYGYTF.